The clone carrying this T cell receptor beta chain appeared many times. What it binds is unknown. In TCRdb, the 5' RACE reads were re-called with MiXCR into one record per CDR3 protein. In the table there are under 45,000 distinct CDR3 sequences, 2% to 3% of which are singletons. The data are from a study of neurological immune-mediated disorders. Points from the study as a whole: Phylogenetically, 18 of 34 multiple sclerosis patients' repertoires fell into one related-CDR3 cluster, a possible signature.

CDR1 is SGHDT, CDR2 YYEEEE, per germline. CDR3 length equals 18 residues. V dropped 0 bases and J dropped 8; count of bases not matched to a gene: 17. J is TRBJ2-3 and V is TRBV5-6; 8 bases map to TRBD2. This TCR was sampled from a man aged 50 to 59 with multiple sclerosis. What was sequenced was PBMCs. The CDR3 DNA reads TGTGCCAGCAGCTTGGCAAAGAGCGGGGGCGATACCCTCGCTACGCAGTATTTT. The encoded protein is CASSLAKSGGDTLATQYF.